These 20 T cell receptor beta chains came from one sample sequenced in a study of T cell responses to AZD1222 COVID-19 vaccine. Profiled with immunoSEQ multiplex PCR; TCRdb holds only in-frame clones, not every one. The table has 120,000 to 150,000 clones, 75% to 95% seen once. Here the sequenced sample was peripheral blood, taken on day 0 of AZD1222 vaccination. The receptors originated from an adult in good health.

V gene TRBV6-5 combines with J gene TRBJ1-3; D unresolved. The ends were cut back, 6 bases at V and 0 bases at J, with 12 bases in the middle. This CDR3 comprises 15 residues. Germline V gives CDR1 MNHEY, CDR2 SVGAGI. In DNA form, the CDR3 reads TGTGCCAGCAGGGTTGGAGGGCTCTCTGGAAACACCATATATTTT. Protein: CASRVGGLSGNTIYF.

V gene TRBV19 combines with J gene TRBJ2-7; D unresolved. The CDR3 has 13 amino acids. Trimming left V 3 bases short and J 2 bases short, with 8 bases between. Germline CDR1 and CDR2: LNHDA and SQIVND (reference sequence). CDR3 sequence (DNA): TGTGCCAGTAGTATCCGGGTAACCTACGAGCAGTACTTC. This codes for CASSIRVTYEQYF.

The CDR3 DNA sequence: TGCGCCAGCAGCCAAGATCCCACCGGAGACATGAACACTGAAGCTTTCTTT. Protein sequence: CASSQDPTGDMNTEAFF. This rearrangement joins TRBV4-3 to TRBJ1-1; no clear D. CDR3 length equals 17 residues. V lost 0 bases and J lost 0, with 14 bases in between. Germline V lookup: CDR1 LGHNA, CDR2 YSLEER.

The chain links TRBV20-1 to TRBJ2-7; TRBD1 might be the D (5 bases). V lost 3 bases, J lost 3 bases, and 12 bases lay in between. The CDR3 length is 13 residues. CDR1 DFQATT and CDR2 SNEGSKA come from the germline V gene (reference sequence). CDR3 in DNA: TGCAGTGCTAGTAGGCTCCAGGGCTACGAGCAGTACTTC. Translated: CSASRLQGYEQYF.

This rearrangement joins TRBV20-1 to TRBJ1-2; possibly TRBD1 for D (6 bases). The CDR3 totals 13 residues. The germline gives CDR1 DFQATT, CDR2 SNEGSKA (reference sequence). Trimming shortened V by 3 bases and J by 4 bases, and 12 bases separated the two germline ends. The CDR3 sequence is CSASPGVSYGYTF. The DNA for the CDR3 is TGCAGTGCTAGTCCAGGGGTCAGCTATGGCTACACCTTC.

The V and J genes are TRBV5-8 and TRBJ1-5; D remains unclear. The V gene's germline CDR1 is SGHTS and CDR2 YDEGEE. The V end lost 3 bases, the J end lost 4 bases, and 11 bases lay between the germline ends. The CDR3 has 14 residues. The CDR3 DNA sequence: TGTGCCAGCAGCTACAGCGGGGTAAATCAGCCCCAGCATTTT. This translates into CASSYSGVNQPQHF.

The chain links TRBV7-2 to TRBJ2-7; D may be TRBD2 (6 bases). V was shortened by 2 bases and J by 1 base, with 12 bases between the two germline ends. The CDR3 covers 15 residues. Germline V gene data show CDR1 as SGHTA and CDR2 as FQGNSA. The CDR3 here is CASSLRGSRSYEQYF. CDR3 DNA: TGTGCCAGCAGCTTACGGGGGAGTCGGTCCTACGAGCAGTACTTC. Together with reference TRBV7-2 and TRBJ2-7, the CDR3 gives the full variable domain: GAGVSQSPSNKVTEKGKDVELRCDPISGHTALYWYRQSLGQGLEFLIYFQGNSAPDKSGLPSDRFSAERTGGSVSTLTIQRTQQEDSAVYLCASSLRGSRSYEQYFGPGTRLTVT.

This clone was counted a single time. V is TRBV5-1 and J is TRBJ1-4, with a tentative D call TRBD1 (6 bases). The V gene lost 4 bases and the J gene lost 7 bases, with 17 bases spanning the gap. The CDR3 runs 15 residues. Germline V lookup: CDR1 SGHRS, CDR2 YFSETQ. The CDR3 loop reads CASSQTQGRGEKLFF. Written as DNA, the CDR3 is TGCGCCAGCAGCCAAACACAGGGAAGAGGTGAAAAACTGTTTTTT.

This chain links TRBV5-6 with TRBJ1-5; 10 bases agree with TRBD1. CDR3 length: 16 residues. The J segment lost 2 bases and the V segment lost 4 bases, leaving 6 bases of the junction unmatched. Per the germline V gene, CDR1 is SGHDT and CDR2 is YYEEEE. CDR3: CASSEEGTGGNQPQHF. CDR3 bases: TGTGCCAGCAGCGAGGAAGGGACAGGGGGCAATCAGCCCCAGCATTTT.

The CDR3 loop reads CASSSGRGDYTYNEQFF. CDR3 nucleotide sequence: TGTGCCAGCAGCTCAGGCCGGGGGGACTACACCTACAATGAGCAGTTCTTC. The chain uses TRBV5-6 and TRBJ2-1; 7 nucleotides align to TRBD2. CDR3 size: 17 residues. Per the germline V gene, CDR1 is SGHDT and CDR2 is YYEEEE. V gave up 3 bases and J gave up 2 bases; unmatched junction bases: 11.

The chain is built from TRBV10-1 and TRBJ2-7, with a weak D call TRBD1 (6 bases). V was cut by 9 bases and J by 4 bases, with 16 bases left in between. CDR1 is WNHNN, CDR2 SYGVQD, per germline (reference sequence). The CDR3 contains 13 residues. The CDR3 sequence: CARRQETIYEQYF. DNA for the CDR3: TGCGCCAGACGACAGGAGACAATATACGAGCAGTACTTC.

CDR3 DNA: TGCGCCAGCAGCCAGTTAGCGGGAGCGGGTGAGGAGACCCAGTACTTC. Translation gives CASSQLAGAGEETQYF. The chain carries TRBV5-1 and TRBJ2-5; TRBD2 matches at 9 bases. This CDR3 comprises 16 residues. Germline CDR1 and CDR2: SGHRS and YFSETQ. Germline trimming cut 4 bases from V and 5 bases from J; bases unmatched to any gene: 12.

This clone was observed once. The CDR3 reads CASSPRQRVLNTEAFF. CDR3 sequence (DNA): TGTGCCAGCAGCCCTAGACAGAGAGTCCTGAACACTGAAGCTTTCTTT. The chain combines TRBV5-6 with TRBJ1-1; D is perhaps TRBD1 (5 bases). CDR1 and CDR2 (germline): SGHDT, YYEEEE. This CDR3 has 16 residues. The V end was cut by 4 bases, the J end by 0 bases, with 16 bases between.

A single count supports this clone. Other nucleotide sequences in the sample specify the same CDR3. The chain recombines TRBV24-1 with TRBJ2-1; no clear D gene. Trimming took off 5 bases at V and 2 bases at J, with 3 bases between the two ends. The CDR3 loop spans 12 amino acids. Germline lookup yields CDR1 KGHDR and CDR2 SFDVKD. The DNA for the CDR3 is TGTGCCACCAGTGCGGCCTACAATGAGCAGTTCTTC. Encoded protein: CATSAAYNEQFF.

The V gene is TRBV5-5, the J gene TRBJ2-1; possibly TRBD2 for D (6 bases). Germline V gene data show CDR1 as SGHKS and CDR2 as YYEKEE (reference sequence). V was shortened by 4 bases and J by 3 bases, with 20 bases between the two germline ends. The length of the CDR3 is 17 residues. CDR3: CASSPILGSGGYNEQFF. In DNA form, the CDR3 reads TGTGCCAGCAGCCCCATTTTGGGTAGCGGAGGCTACAATGAGCAGTTCTTC.

V usage is TRBV20-1 and J usage is TRBJ2-7; 9 nucleotides match TRBD1. Trimming at V came to 3 bases and at J to 2 bases, leaving 8 bases not matched to a gene. The CDR3 sequence is 15 residues long. Germline V CDR1 and CDR2: DFQATT, SNEGSKA (reference sequence). CDR3 sequence (DNA): TGCAGTGCTAGTATGTTCGGGACAGGGCCCTACGAGCAGTACTTC. Amino acids: CSASMFGTGPYEQYF.

The chain links TRBV20-1 to TRBJ2-3; unclear D gene. The CDR3 runs to 12 residues. Germline V gene sequence: CDR1 DFQATT, CDR2 SNEGSKA (reference sequence). V was clipped by 3 bases and J by 1 base, with 5 bases between them. CDR3 nucleotides: TGCAGTGCTAGTTTGGGCACAGATACGCAGTATTTT. Amino acids: CSASLGTDTQYF.

The genes are TRBV19 and TRBJ2-5, with 8 bases identical to TRBD2. With V trimmed by 4 bases and J by 5 bases, 3 bases remained unmatched. This CDR3 is built from 13 residues. Germline assignment: CDR1 LNHDA and CDR2 SQIVND (reference sequence). This CDR3 reads CASSKAGGETQYF. The DNA for the CDR3 is TGTGCCAGTAGTAAGGCGGGGGGTGAGACCCAGTACTTC.

V usage is TRBV9 and J usage is TRBJ2-1, with 7 bases lining up with TRBD2. V shed 0 bases, J shed 4 bases, and the junction held 4 bases outside the gene matches. This CDR3 has 15 amino acids. Per the germline V gene, CDR1 is SGDLS and CDR2 is YYNGEE. The chain's CDR3 is CASSVGLAEYNEQFF. CDR3 coding DNA: TGTGCCAGCAGCGTAGGGCTAGCGGAGTACAATGAGCAGTTCTTC.

The chain is built from TRBV7-2 and TRBJ2-4, with 8 bases fitting TRBD1. Trimming removed 4 bases from V and 3 bases from J; junction bases left unmatched: 5. The germline CDR1 and CDR2 sequences are SGHTA and FQGNSA. The CDR3 length is 15 residues. In DNA, the CDR3 is TGTGCCAGCAGCTCCCGGACAGGGATCAAAAACATTCAGTACTTC. Amino acid sequence: CASSSRTGIKNIQYF.